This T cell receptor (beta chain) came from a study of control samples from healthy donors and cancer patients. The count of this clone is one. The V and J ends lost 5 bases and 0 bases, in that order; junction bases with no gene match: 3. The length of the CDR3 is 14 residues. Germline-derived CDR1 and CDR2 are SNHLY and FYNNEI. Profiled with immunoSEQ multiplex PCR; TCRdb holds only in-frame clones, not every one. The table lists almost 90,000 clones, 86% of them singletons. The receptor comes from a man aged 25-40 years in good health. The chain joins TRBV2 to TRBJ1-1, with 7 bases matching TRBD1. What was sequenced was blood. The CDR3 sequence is CASSNRGMNTEAFF. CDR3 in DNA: TGTGCCAGCAGTAACAGGGGTATGAACACTGAAGCTTTCTTT.